This T cell receptor (beta chain) was identified during a study of T cell responses to AZD1222 COVID-19 vaccine. The V segment lost 4 bases and the J segment 1 base; nucleotides outside the gene matches: 6. This CDR3 comprises 16 residues. The germline CDR1 and CDR2 sequences are MRHNA and SNTAGT. Here immunoSEQ multiplex PCR was the method, and the copy in TCRdb shows in-frame clones only, minus some. Of more than 75,000 clones in the sample, approximately 90% are singletons; the top ten hold approximately 5%. This clonotype was obtained from an adult who received the AZD1222 COVID-19 vaccine. This sample comprised peripheral blood, obtained 28 days after the second AZD1222 dose. The rearrangement links TRBV6-4 to TRBJ2-3; 9 nucleotides line up with TRBD1. The CDR3 is CASSAERTGGTDTQYF. DNA of the CDR3: TGTGCCAGCAGTGCCGAACGGACAGGGGGCACAGATACGCAGTATTTT.